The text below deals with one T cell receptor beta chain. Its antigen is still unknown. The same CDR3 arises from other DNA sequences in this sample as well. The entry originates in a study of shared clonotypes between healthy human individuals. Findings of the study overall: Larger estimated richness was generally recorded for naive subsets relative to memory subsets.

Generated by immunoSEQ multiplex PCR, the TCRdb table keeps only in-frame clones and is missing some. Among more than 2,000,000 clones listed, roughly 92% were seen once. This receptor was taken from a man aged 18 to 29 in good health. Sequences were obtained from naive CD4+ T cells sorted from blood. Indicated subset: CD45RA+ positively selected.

CDR3 coding DNA: TGTGCCAGCTCGCTCCTAGGGGAGACCCAGTACTTC. It encodes CASSLLGETQYF. The V and J genes are TRBV18 and TRBJ2-5; unclear D gene. CDR1 is KGHSH and CDR2 is LQKENI in the germline V gene. V lost 6 bases and J lost 5, with 10 bases in between. The CDR3 has 12 amino acids.